One and the same sample provided the 10 T cell receptor beta chains below, sequenced in a study of T cell repertoires in cytomegalovirus infection. Each CDR3 protein gets one entry after TCRdb re-called the reads with MiXCR. The repertoire holds around 310,000 distinct CDR3 sequences, with 17% as singletons. The specimen was PBMCs. Receptors originate from a human donor in good health (CMV status not recorded). Some clones in this sample may be carry-over from other donors' samples.

The sample holds a few counts of this clonotype. The rearrangement joins TRBV12-3 or TRBV12-4 to TRBJ1-4; D ambiguous. The CDR3 is 14 amino acids. Deletions cut 3 bases from V and 0 bases from J, with 5 bases between. CDR3 coding DNA: TGTGCCAGCAGTTTTCGATCAACTAATGAAAAACTGTTTTTT. Its translation: CASSFRSTNEKLFF.

This clonotype was observed at least ten times. The rearrangement links TRBV7-6 to TRBJ1-4; the D is unclear. V gave up 5 bases and J gave up 0 bases, with 13 bases separating them. Germline lookup yields CDR1 SGHVS and CDR2 FNYEAQ. The CDR3 totals 16 residues. CDR3 DNA sequence: TGTGCCAGCAGCGCGACACCACCAGCAACTAATGAAAAACTGTTTTTT. Translation gives CASSATPPATNEKLFF.

In DNA form, the CDR3 reads TGTGCCAGCACCTCTGTCCGTGGGTCCTACAATGAGCAGTTCTTC. It codes for CASTSVRGSYNEQFF. This chain connects TRBV7-9 to TRBJ2-1; no firm D call. CDR3 length equals 15 residues. The germline V gene encodes CDR1 SEHNR and CDR2 FQNEAQ (reference sequence). Trimming shortened V by 7 bases and J by 1 base, and 14 bases separated the two germline ends.

This clonotype was recorded at least ten times. V and J are TRBV7-9 and TRBJ2-7; D call uncertain. CDR1 is SEHNR, CDR2 FQNEAQ, per germline (reference sequence). Trimming left V 2 bases short and J 5 bases short, with 10 bases between. The CDR3 is 13 amino acids. The DNA for the CDR3 is TGTGCCAGCAGCTTACACAGCGCGAACGAGCAGTACTTC. Translation gives CASSLHSANEQYF.

This clonotype was counted only a few times. The CDR3 DNA follows: TGTGCCATCGGGCGGGACCAACAAGAGACCCAGTACTTC. Translated: CAIGRDQQETQYF. The gene calls are TRBV10-3 and TRBJ2-5, with D perhaps TRBD2 (6 bases). CDR3 size: 13 residues. With 8 bases removed from V and 2 bases from J, the gap between germline ends came to 12 bases. The germline V gene has CDR1 ENHRY and CDR2 SYGVKD.

Only a few counts were recorded for this clonotype. This chain uses TRBV7-6 with TRBJ2-7; 8 positions match TRBD1. The length of the CDR3 is 15 residues. The V gene end was trimmed by 5 bases and the J gene end by 2 bases; junction bases not matched to a gene: 8. The germline gives CDR1 SGHVS, CDR2 FNYEAQ. The CDR3 is CASSLTGVSPYEQYF. CDR3 bases: TGTGCCAGCAGCCTGACAGGGGTCAGTCCCTACGAGCAGTACTTC.

There are many counts of this clonotype. The chain links TRBV6-1 to TRBJ2-3; possibly TRBD1 or TRBD2 for D (6 bases each). Per germline, CDR1 MNHNS and CDR2 SASEGT. V dropped 0 bases and J dropped 11 bases, with 15 bases sitting between them. The CDR3 totals 14 residues. The CDR3 spells CASSEALRGPKQYF. The CDR3 DNA is TGTGCCAGCAGTGAAGCGCTTCGGGGGCCCAAGCAGTATTTT.

This clonotype was observed a few times. Written as DNA, the CDR3 is TGTGCCAGCAGTTCGAGCGGGACGGCGGGGAGGTTGAGCACTGAAGCTTTCTTT. This codes for CASSSSGTAGRLSTEAFF. V usage is TRBV28 and J usage is TRBJ1-1; perhaps TRBD1 as D (5 bases). The germline V and J ends were trimmed by 4 bases and 4 bases, with 25 bases remaining between them. Looked up from germline, CDR1 is MDHEN and CDR2 is SYDVKM. The CDR3 is made up of 18 amino acids.

This rearrangement joins TRBV6-1 to TRBJ1-1; D possibly corresponds to TRBD1 (6 bases). The germline V gene has CDR1 MNHNS and CDR2 SASEGT. V was trimmed by 7 bases and J by 1 base, leaving 25 bases between them. CDR3 length: 18 amino acids. The CDR3 is CASTRRSGGRGENTEAFF. CDR3 sequence (DNA): TGTGCCAGCACTAGAAGGTCTGGGGGGCGGGGGGAGAACACTGAAGCTTTCTTT.

Many counts were recorded for this clonotype. The J gene is TRBJ1-5, the V gene TRBV20-1; possible D gene TRBD1, 6 bases. In germline, CDR1 is DFQATT, CDR2 SNEGSKA (reference sequence). This CDR3 is built from 15 residues. Between the trimmed V and J ends, which lost 1 base and 6 bases, there was a span of 16 bases. Here the CDR3 DNA reads TGCAGTGCTAGAGGAGGGGGTTTTGATAGTCAGCCCCAGCATTTT. It specifies CSARGGGFDSQPQHF.